This T cell receptor beta chain was sequenced in a study of blood T cell repertoires in COVID-19. Trimming took off 1 base at V and 11 bases at J, with 12 bases between the two ends. There are 13 residues in the CDR3. Per the study methods: Amplified reference gene primers provided the basis for estimating nucleated cell counts. Sequenced by immunoSEQ multiplex PCR; TCRdb stores in-frame clones only, minus some. That table furnishes V, J and clone size, whereas the DNA furnished D and trimming. The top ten hold about 48% of the sample, which has 35,000 to 50,000 clones, over 80% seen once. The sequence was collected from a woman older than 75 with acute or convalescent COVID-19. Material for sequencing was peripheral blood. The rearrangement uses TRBV12-3 or TRBV12-4 and TRBJ1-5; D unclear. CDR3 loop: CASSLGGNKAQHF. The CDR3 bases are TGTGCCAGCAGTTTAGGAGGGAATAAGGCCCAGCATTTT.